This T cell receptor beta chain was obtained from a study of blood T cell repertoires in COVID-19. Overall study: Samples of COVID-19 (acute and convalescent) were obtained from the United States, Italy and Spain.

Germline V lookup: CDR1 LGHDT, CDR2 YNNKEL (reference sequence). CDR3 length: 14 residues. The J segment lost 3 bases and the V segment lost 4 bases, leaving 5 bases of the junction unmatched. Produced via immunoSEQ multiplex PCR; TCRdb's table is partial and in-frame only. The table shows 130,000 to 150,000 clones, with 80% to 90% occurring only once. The V gene is TRBV3-1 (or the pseudogene TRBV3-2), the J gene TRBJ2-5, with 7 bases aligning to TRBD2. What was sequenced was peripheral blood. This sequence was found in a human donor in a cohort sampled during active COVID-19. The CDR3 loop is CASSRPSGKETQYF. CDR3 bases: TGTGCCAGCAGCCGCCCTAGCGGAAAAGAGACCCAGTACTTC.